This TCR beta chain was identified in a study of CD8 T cells in ankylosing spondylitis. From germline, CDR1 is SEHNR and CDR2 FQNEAQ (reference sequence). V lost 7 bases to trimming and J lost 7 bases, with 16 bases between them. CDR3 length: 14 residues. Quantitative molecular-barcoded 5'-RACE generated the TCR beta libraries. TCRdb re-called the 5' RACE reads with MiXCR, one entry per CDR3 protein. This repertoire shows roughly 150,000 distinct CDR3 sequences, around 9.6% found once; its top ten account for more than 13%. To note about this clonotype: The antigen is unknown.

Findings and caveats of the study: In ankylosing spondylitis patients, matched synovial fluid reportedly showed significant enrichment of disease-linked clones. What seemed typical of ankylosing spondylitis blood was a TCR beta motif built from eight highly homologous variants.

This clonotype was sampled from a female donor with ankylosing spondylitis or in good health (not recorded which). The chain couples TRBV7-9 to TRBJ1-4, with unresolved D. Sequenced input: blood, either unsorted or a sorted T cell fraction (not recorded which). CDR3 amino acids: CASNNGEGGEKLFF. Written as DNA, the CDR3 is TGTGCCAGCAACAACGGGGAGGGAGGTGAAAAACTGTTTTTT.